This T cell receptor beta chain was retrieved from a study of control samples from healthy donors and cancer patients. Sequencing was performed with immunoSEQ multiplex PCR; in TCRdb, only in-frame clones are kept and a portion is missing. Of approximately 88,000 clones detected, approximately 90% appear once; the ten largest clones hold around 0.95%. CDR3 size: 13 residues. Trimming pared 4 bases from V and 1 base from J, leaving 7 bases between. Germline V gene sequence: CDR1 LGHNT, CDR2 FRNRAP. The chain combines TRBV12-5 with TRBJ2-5, with D possibly being TRBD1 (5 bases). Material: blood. This TCR was sampled from a woman aged 25 to 45 in good health. This CDR3 reads CASGSGIQETQYF. CDR3 bases: TGTGCTAGTGGTTCAGGGATCCAAGAGACCCAGTACTTC.